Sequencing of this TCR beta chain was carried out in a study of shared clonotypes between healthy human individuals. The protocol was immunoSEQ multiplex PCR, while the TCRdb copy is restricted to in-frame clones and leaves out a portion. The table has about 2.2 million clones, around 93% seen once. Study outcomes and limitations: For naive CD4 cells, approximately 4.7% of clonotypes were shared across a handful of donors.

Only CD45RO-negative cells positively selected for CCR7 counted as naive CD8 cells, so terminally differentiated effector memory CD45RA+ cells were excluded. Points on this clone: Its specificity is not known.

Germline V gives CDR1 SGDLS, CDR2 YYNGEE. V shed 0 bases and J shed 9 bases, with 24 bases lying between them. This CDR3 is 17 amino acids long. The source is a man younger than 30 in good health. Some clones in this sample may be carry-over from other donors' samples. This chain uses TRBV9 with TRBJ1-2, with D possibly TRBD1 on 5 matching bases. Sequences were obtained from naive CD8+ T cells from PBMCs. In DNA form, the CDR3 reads TGTGCCAGCAGCGTAGCCCTAGGGGACGGACCGCCTATGAGCTACACCTTC. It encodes CASSVALGDGPPMSYTF.